This T cell receptor (beta chain) was identified in a study of beta chain features in type 1 diabetes. Study summary: Patients were similar to healthy donors in age and gender (as well as in cell yields).

CDR3 length: 14 amino acids. Germline CDR1 and CDR2: SGHVS and FNYEAQ. V gave up 2 bases and J gave up 7 bases; unmatched junction bases: 7. The authors sorted CD4+ naive, central memory, regulatory and stem cell-like memory cells via CD45RO/CCR7/CD25/CD127/CD95/CD27. Expressed TCRB transcripts were sequenced after all isolated RNA was converted to cDNA. Using immunoSEQ multiplex PCR, the repertoire was profiled, and TCRdb retains in-frame clones only, with some absent. The sample shows just under 150,000 clones, about 10% of them seen only once. The sequence was collected from a man between 18 and 29 years old in good health. Sequencing used naive CD4+ T cells from blood. The rearrangement joins TRBV7-6 to TRBJ1-1; TRBD1 matches 7 bases. CDR3 sequence: CASSLTVDRVEAFF. The CDR3 DNA reads as TGTGCCAGCAGCTTAACAGTAGACAGGGTTGAAGCTTTCTTT.